Described below is a single T cell receptor (beta chain) sequence and its context. This sample is drawn from a study of blood T cell repertoires in COVID-19. Participants spanned ages roughly 18 to 90 years and resided in 20 to 30 US areas. Per the germline V gene, CDR1 is SGHRS and CDR2 is YFSETQ. This CDR3 spans 15 amino acids. Deletions cut 0 bases from V and 2 bases from J, with 9 bases between. The assay was immunoSEQ multiplex PCR, and TCRdb's table has in-frame clones only and misses some. The repertoire holds hundreds of thousands of clones, with approximately 92% as singletons. The receptor was derived from a man aged 25-40 years who had recovered from COVID-19. The chain couples TRBV5-1 to TRBJ1-3; a possible D gene is TRBD1 (6 bases). Sequenced sample: PBMCs or T cells enriched from blood (not recorded which). This CDR3 is CASSLDAGAGNTIYF. The CDR3 nucleotides read TGCGCCAGCAGCTTGGACGCAGGGGCTGGAAACACCATATATTTT.